This T cell receptor beta chain was recorded in a study of response to subunit inactivated influenza vaccine (dated by TCRdb to 2017 to 2018). Regarding the complete study: The study used deep quantitative T cell receptor repertoire profiling to track responses to a trivalent subunit inactivated influenza vaccine. Overall study outcomes, separate from this receptor: The authors proposed that each seasonal influenza vaccination may bring in only a limited number of new T cells.

At the junction V is shortened by 3 bases and J by 1 base, with 12 bases in between. The CDR1 and CDR2 encoded by the germline V gene (reference sequence) are DFQATT and SNEGSKA. The CDR3 contains 14 residues, cysteine and phenylalanine counted. CDR3 DNA is the only sequence kept; it has 42 bases, read in frame from the first base. This clonotype was observed a handful of times. It lacks a known antigen. Per-base qualities were not stored, and no clone one base away is much larger. The method was RT-PCR. Sequencing took place on an Illumina HiSeq 2500. TCRdb cleaned the public reads at Q25 with fastp, built clones with MiXCR and kept in-frame beta chains. Each CDR3 protein gets just one entry, which takes the most common genes and DNA from the rows behind it. For this sample the table gives roughly 700,000 distinct CDR3 sequences, of which about 15% were detected only once. The ten largest make up around 6.5% of the sample.

The source is a man aged 50 or older who received an inactivated influenza vaccine. Donor details come from another sample of the same person, matched by shared clones. This sample comprised PBMCs from blood, obtained 14 to 15 days before vaccination. Recombination linked TRBV20-1 to TRBJ1-1, and the D gene may be TRBD1, 6 bases matching. CDR3 loop: CSASPARGNTEAFF. The nucleotide sequence is given as TGCAGTGCTAGTCCAGCCAGGGGGAACACTGAAGCTTTCTTT.